This entry lists 28 T cell receptor beta chains sequenced from one sample in a study of T cell responses to AZD1222 COVID-19 vaccine. This table comes from immunoSEQ multiplex PCR, and its TCRdb copy is limited to in-frame clones, with some not included. The table lists 130,000 or so clones, more than 85% of them singletons. The starting material was peripheral blood, obtained 28 days after the second AZD1222 dose. The receptor source for this set is an adult who received the AZD1222 COVID-19 vaccine.

The rearrangement uses TRBV30 and TRBJ1-2, with TRBD1 identical over 9 bases. The germline V gene encodes CDR1 GTSNPN and CDR2 SVGIG (reference sequence). This CDR3 comprises 12 residues. V gave up 8 bases and J gave up 4 bases; unmatched junction bases: 5. As DNA, the CDR3 is TGTGCCGGCTCGGACAGGGGCTATGGCTACACCTTC. Translated: CAGSDRGYGYTF.

This sequence joins TRBV6-5 and TRBJ1-2; D is unresolved. Germline loops: CDR1 MNHEY, CDR2 SVGAGI. Between the trimmed V and J ends, which lost 5 bases and 3 bases, there was a span of 16 bases. The CDR3 totals 15 residues. The DNA for the CDR3 is TGTGCCAGCAGTCCTCAAAGCGGCGGAGACTATGGCTACACCTTC. Translated, it gives CASSPQSGGDYGYTF.

The rearrangement uses TRBV5-1 and TRBJ1-1; D uncertain. V lost 2 bases, J lost 2 bases, and 4 bases lay in between. Per germline, CDR1 SGHRS and CDR2 YFSETQ. CDR3 size: 12 residues. This CDR3 reads CASSFGNTEAFF. The DNA of the CDR3 is TGCGCCAGCAGCTTTGGAAACACTGAAGCTTTCTTT.

The genes are TRBV29-1 and TRBJ1-2; 8 bases line up with TRBD1. This CDR3 is 18 amino acids long. Germline V gives CDR1 SQVTM, CDR2 ANQGSEA. V was pared by 6 bases and J by 2 bases, with 20 bases of the junction left unmatched. CDR3 bases: TGCAGCGTGGGACGAGGGGGGCAGGGGGCTACCACCAACTATGGCTACACCTTC. Its protein product is CSVGRGGQGATTNYGYTF.

The rearrangement links TRBV5-1 to TRBJ2-2; 7 nucleotides align to TRBD1. This CDR3 is built from 16 residues. Germline-derived CDR1 and CDR2 are SGHRS and YFSETQ. V was clipped by 2 bases and J by 4 bases; unmatched bases: 8. This CDR3 reads CASSFGVDRSTGELFF. In nucleotides, the CDR3 is TGCGCCAGCAGCTTCGGGGTGGACAGGAGCACCGGGGAGCTGTTTTTT.

The chain employs TRBV12-3 or TRBV12-4 and TRBJ1-2; 7 nucleotides agree with TRBD1. With 5 bases clipped from V and 7 bases from J, the junction kept 7 bases outside the gene matches. This CDR3 is 13 amino acids long. The DNA for the CDR3 is TGTGCCAGCAGTGGAAGACAGGGATTTGGCTACACCTTC. Translated, it gives CASSGRQGFGYTF.

The chain links TRBV24-1 to TRBJ2-1, with 8 nucleotides matching TRBD2. Germline CDR1 KGHDR, CDR2 SFDVKD. V was pared by 0 bases and J by 5 bases, with 11 bases of the junction left unmatched. The CDR3 is made up of 18 amino acids. This chain's CDR3 is CATSDLPSGGGSNNEQFF. The CDR3 coding sequence is TGTGCCACCAGTGATTTGCCCTCGGGAGGGGGATCCAACAATGAGCAGTTCTTC.

The V and J genes are TRBV28 and TRBJ1-2; D ambiguous. CDR3 length: 12 amino acids. The germline V gene encodes CDR1 MDHEN and CDR2 SYDVKM. The V end lost 7 bases, the J end lost 8 bases, and 14 bases lay between the germline ends. Here the CDR3 reads CASTAELHGYTF. CDR3 nucleotide sequence: TGTGCCAGCACAGCGGAGCTTCACGGCTACACCTTC.

This clone occurred a few times. This rearrangement joins TRBV6-5 to TRBJ2-1; 8 bases agree with TRBD2. Germline V gene sequence: CDR1 MNHEY, CDR2 SVGAGI. The CDR3 totals 14 residues. V lost 0 bases, J lost 12 bases, and 7 bases stayed unmatched. The CDR3 DNA reads as TGTGCCAGCAGTTACTCGTATGACCGGGAGGGGCAGTTCTTC. Translation gives CASSYSYDREGQFF.

V and J are TRBV4-1 and TRBJ1-4, with a weak D call TRBD1 (5 bases). This CDR3 comprises 16 residues. Germline V gene data show CDR1 as MGHRA and CDR2 as YSYEKL. With 4 bases removed from V and 0 bases from J, the gap between germline ends came to 12 bases. DNA for the CDR3: TGCGCCAGCAGCCTTGACAGATACGCAACTAATGAAAAACTGTTTTTT. It translates to CASSLDRYATNEKLFF.

This clone was observed a single time. This rearrangement joins TRBV9 to TRBJ2-2; D is ambiguous. V lost 0 bases, J lost 7 bases, and 10 bases lay in between. Germline assignment: CDR1 SGDLS and CDR2 YYNGEE. The CDR3 has 14 amino acids. CDR3 bases: TGTGCCAGCAGCGTAGGCGATCCCGGCGGGGAGCTGTTTTTT. It specifies CASSVGDPGGELFF.

The rearrangement links TRBV6-5 to TRBJ1-4, with D maybe TRBD1 (5 bases). CDR1 is MNHEY, CDR2 SVGAGI, per germline. Trimming removed 0 bases at V and 4 bases at J, with 9 bases between. The CDR3 is 15 residues long. In nucleotides, the CDR3 is TGTGCCAGCAGTTACTCGGCAGGGTATAATGAAAAACTGTTTTTT. Encoded protein: CASSYSAGYNEKLFF.

Written as DNA, the CDR3 is TGTGCCAGCAGCGCCGTCGTGGCTGAAGCTTTCTTT. Encoded protein: CASSAVVAEAFF. The chain uses TRBV7-9 and TRBJ1-1; unclear D gene. Germline V gene data show CDR1 as SEHNR and CDR2 as FQNEAQ (reference sequence). V lost 5 bases and J 6 bases, leaving 10 bases between the germline ends. The CDR3 has 12 amino acids.

The V call is TRBV25-1, the J call TRBJ1-2, with 12 bases aligning to TRBD1. CDR1 is MGHDK and CDR2 is SYGVNS in the germline V gene. There are 17 residues in the CDR3. Trimming took 4 bases from V and 2 from J; bases not matched to a gene: 8. The CDR3 here is CASSVGTGGYENYGYTF. DNA for the CDR3: TGTGCCAGCAGTGTTGGGACAGGGGGCTATGAGAACTATGGCTACACCTTC.

The J gene is TRBJ1-6, the V gene TRBV7-2, with TRBD1 as a possible D gene (5 bases). Deletions cut 4 bases from V and 7 bases from J, with 11 bases between. The germline CDR1 and CDR2 sequences are SGHTA and FQGNSA. This CDR3 is built from 14 residues. CDR3 in DNA: TGTGCCAGCAGCTCCAGGGTGTCGAATTCACCCCTCCACTTT. Translating it yields CASSSRVSNSPLHF.

The chain recombines TRBV6-2 or TRBV6-3 with TRBJ2-1; unclear D gene. Germline V lookup: CDR1 MNHEY, CDR2 SVGEGT. The CDR3 sequence is 14 residues long. V dropped 2 bases and J dropped 3 bases, with 8 bases sitting between them. The CDR3 DNA reads as TGTGCCAGCAGTTACCCCCCCAACTACAATGAGCAGTTCTTC. It specifies CASSYPPNYNEQFF.

The CDR3 nucleotides are TGTGCCAGCAGTTATGAGGGGAGGGGCATTCAGCCCCAGCATTTT. This translates into CASSYEGRGIQPQHF. V usage is TRBV27 and J usage is TRBJ1-5; the D gene is possibly TRBD1 (5 bases). Germline-derived CDR1 and CDR2 are MNHEY and SMNVEV (reference sequence). The CDR3 covers 15 residues. V lost 4 bases and J 6 bases, leaving 16 bases between the germline ends.

This chain joins TRBV11-2 and TRBJ1-5; 7 bases are shared with TRBD1. After removal of 4 bases from V and 7 bases from J, the junction contained 4 bases not matched to a gene. The germline V gene encodes CDR1 SGHAT and CDR2 FQNNGV. The length of the CDR3 is 13 residues. The CDR3 region has the DNA TGTGCCAGCAGCTCCCAGGGGGGACAGCCCCAGCATTTT. Its translation is CASSSQGGQPQHF. The full variable domain, rest sourced from reference TRBV11-2 and TRBJ1-5, is EAGVAQSPRYKIIEKRQSVAFWCNPISGHATLYWYQQILGQGPKLLIQFQNNGVVDDSQLPKDRFSAERLKGVDSTLKIQPAKLEDSAVYLCASSSQGGQPQHFGDGTRLSIL.

The rearrangement joins TRBV7-6 to TRBJ2-3, with 8 bases aligning to TRBD2. Germline-derived CDR1 and CDR2 are SGHVS and FNYEAQ. J gave up 2 bases and V 5 bases, and 15 bases lay outside the gene matches. CDR3 length: 18 residues. The CDR3 loop reads CASSPNAGTRGDTDTQYF. The CDR3 bases are TGTGCCAGCAGCCCCAACGCCGGGACTAGGGGGGACACAGATACGCAGTATTTT.

The chain joins TRBV7-3 to TRBJ2-4, with a possible D match to TRBD2 (6 bases). Germline V lookup: CDR1 SGHTA, CDR2 FQGTGA. Trimming stripped 5 bases from V and 10 bases from J, with 15 bases between. The CDR3 is 13 amino acids. The CDR3 protein is CASSPNGRGIQYF. CDR3 DNA sequence: TGTGCCAGCAGCCCTAACGGGAGAGGGATTCAGTACTTC.

The V and J genes are TRBV12-3 or TRBV12-4 and TRBJ1-1; unclear D gene. V was pared by 3 bases and J by 3 bases, with 8 bases between. The CDR3 has 13 amino acids. In DNA form, the CDR3 reads TGTGCCAGCAGTTTTACGGCGGACACTGAAGCTTTCTTT. Translated, it gives CASSFTADTEAFF.

The CDR3 region is CASEDRSSYNSPLHF. The CDR3 DNA reads as TGTGCCAGTGAAGACCGCAGCTCCTATAATTCACCCCTCCACTTT. This chain joins TRBV28 and TRBJ1-6; no clear D gene. Germline CDR1 MDHEN, CDR2 SYDVKM. The CDR3 is 15 amino acids. V was cut by 9 bases and J by 0 bases, with 12 bases left in between. Together with reference TRBV28 and TRBJ1-6, the CDR3 gives the full variable domain: DVKVTQSSRYLVKRTGEKVFLECVQDMDHENMFWYRQDPGLGLRLIYFSYDVKMKEKGDIPEGYSVSREKKERFSLILESASTNQTSMYLCASEDRSSYNSPLHFGNGTRLTVT.

The chain links TRBV10-1 to TRBJ1-1, with D perhaps matching TRBD1 (5 bases). The CDR3 totals 15 residues. Trimming pared 3 bases from V and 3 bases from J, leaving 14 bases between. CDR1 is WNHNN and CDR2 is SYGVQD in the germline V gene (reference sequence). CDR3 in amino acids: CASSDGGKGDTEAFF. CDR3 bases: TGCGCCAGCAGTGATGGGGGGAAAGGAGACACTGAAGCTTTCTTT.

The chain has TRBV18 and TRBJ2-5, with D possibly being TRBD2 (5 bases). In germline, CDR1 is KGHSH, CDR2 LQKENI. V lost 3 bases and J 1 base, leaving 15 bases between the germline ends. CDR3 size: 16 residues. CDR3 in DNA: TGTGCCAGCTCACCGGCGGAGGCGGGCCCCCAAGAGACCCAGTACTTC. It encodes CASSPAEAGPQETQYF.

The chain combines TRBV18 with TRBJ2-1, with 8 nucleotides matching TRBD2. CDR1 and CDR2 from the germline V gene are KGHSH and LQKENI. Trimming took 3 bases from V and 0 from J; bases not matched to a gene: 4. CDR3 length equals 16 residues. The CDR3 sequence is CASSPGGGPSYNEQFF. DNA for the CDR3: TGTGCCAGCTCACCCGGGGGGGGCCCCTCCTACAATGAGCAGTTCTTC.

The chain employs TRBV5-4 and TRBJ1-4; D ambiguous. V was trimmed by 0 bases and J by 5 bases, leaving 5 bases between them. The CDR3 is made up of 13 amino acids. Germline V CDR1 and CDR2: SGHNT, YYREEE (reference sequence). This CDR3 reads CASSLVENEKLFF. In nucleotides, the CDR3 is TGTGCCAGCAGCTTGGTCGAGAATGAAAAACTGTTTTTT.

This rearrangement joins TRBV5-1 to TRBJ2-5, with 7 nucleotides matching TRBD1. V lost 5 bases, J lost 5 bases, and 15 bases stayed unmatched. The V gene's germline CDR1 is SGHRS and CDR2 YFSETQ. CDR3 length: 16 residues. The CDR3 loop reads CASSPRTGASVETQYF. DNA of the CDR3: TGCGCCAGCAGTCCTAGGACAGGAGCCTCTGTCGAGACCCAGTACTTC.

This chain joins TRBV9 and TRBJ2-2; D may correspond to TRBD1 or TRBD2 (6 bases each). The CDR3 consists of 16 residues. The germline V gene encodes CDR1 SGDLS and CDR2 YYNGEE. V was pared by 0 bases and J by 3 bases, with 12 bases between. Here the CDR3 DNA reads TGTGCCAGCAGCGTAGAAGGGGGAGGCGACACCGGGGAGCTGTTTTTT. Amino acids: CASSVEGGGDTGELFF.